This T cell receptor (beta chain) was sequenced during a study of shared clonotypes between healthy human individuals. As to this clone: Its specificity is not known.

Study-level results: About 5.2% was the fraction of naive CD4 clonotypes found shared across several donors. Collection of samples was limited to blood; tissue repertoires likely differ. Clonotype sharing among donors was expected to depend on sequencing depth. A reduction in generation probabilities was seen for non-shared clonotypes relative to those shared by all four donors.

Trimming stripped 0 bases from V and 6 bases from J, with 12 bases between. The CDR3 length is 15 residues. The germline V gene has CDR1 SGDLS and CDR2 YYNGEE. Clones were sequenced by immunoSEQ multiplex PCR, and TCRdb holds only the in-frame ones, with some missing. Here the sample spans millions of clones, about 92% being singletons. This chain uses TRBV9 with TRBJ2-2; TRBD1 or TRBD2 may be the D gene (6 bases each). The TCR sequence derives from a young man in good health. Some clones in this sample may be carry-over from other donors' samples. The sample was naive CD4+ T cells from PBMCs. Subset of the sample: CD45RA+ positively selected. The chain's CDR3 is CASSVVGGSAGELFF. The CDR3 coding sequence is TGTGCCAGCAGCGTAGTAGGGGGGAGTGCCGGGGAGCTGTTTTTT.